This record covers a single T cell receptor beta chain. How the authors handled the data: Reference gene primer amplification in the assay estimated nucleated cell counts. Profiled with immunoSEQ multiplex PCR; TCRdb holds only in-frame clones, not every one. D and trimming were read from the DNA, whereas the V and J calls and clone size are those reported in that table. The sample lists approximately 250,000 clones; more than 70% were seen once. Enrollees, about 18 to 89 years old, lived in approximately 24 US areas. These data belong to a study of blood T cell repertoires in COVID-19. Study-wide context: T cells, B-cell-depleted T cells, or PBMCs provided the cDNA or gDNA that served as material.

This CDR3 region has 14 residues. V dropped 6 bases and J dropped 5; count of bases not matched to a gene: 4. Per germline, CDR1 LGHNA and CDR2 YSLEER. The chain carries TRBV4-3 and TRBJ1-4; 9 nucleotides line up with TRBD1. Sequenced material: PBMCs or T cells enriched from blood (not recorded which). This clonotype was obtained from a woman aged 60-75 years in a cohort exposed to, infected with or recovered from COVID-19 (not recorded which). CDR3 bases: TGCGCCAGCAGTCAGGGACAGGGCAATGAAAAACTGTTTTTT. Translation gives CASSQGQGNEKLFF.